This T cell receptor (beta chain) was obtained from a study of blood T cell repertoires in COVID-19. CDR1 and CDR2 (germline): SNHLY, FYNNEI. The CDR3 covers 14 residues. The germline V and J ends were trimmed by 4 bases and 2 bases, with 11 bases remaining between them. TCRdb's table, derived via immunoSEQ multiplex PCR, lists solely in-frame clones and lacks some. The table records 250,000 to 350,000 clones, 88% of them present only once. What was sequenced was PBMCs or T cells enriched from blood (not recorded which). The V call is TRBV2, the J call TRBJ2-5, with D uncertain. The receptor was derived from a woman aged 60 to 75 in a cohort exposed to, infected with or recovered from COVID-19 (not recorded which). The chain's CDR3 is CASSVQRAQETQYF. Here the CDR3 DNA reads TGTGCCAGCAGTGTCCAACGAGCGCAAGAGACCCAGTACTTC.